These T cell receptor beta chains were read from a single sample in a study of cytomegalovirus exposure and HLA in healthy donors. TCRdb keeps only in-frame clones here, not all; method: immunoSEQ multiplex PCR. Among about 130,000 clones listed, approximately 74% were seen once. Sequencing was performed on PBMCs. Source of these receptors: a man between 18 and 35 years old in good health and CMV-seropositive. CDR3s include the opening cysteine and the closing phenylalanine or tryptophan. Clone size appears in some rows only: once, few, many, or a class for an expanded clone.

CDR3: CASSLTSGHNTQYF
V: TRBV7-3
size: once
J: TRBJ2-3

CDR3: CASSDQGASYNEQFF
V: TRBV2
size: few
J: TRBJ2-1

CDR3: CASSLARGTEAFF
V: TRBV7-6
size: -
J: TRBJ1-1

CDR3: CASSVVLAGGLNEQFF
V: TRBV9
size: -
J: TRBJ2-1

CDR3: CASSLAATSGYNEQFF
V: TRBV5-1
size: -
J: TRBJ2-1

CDR3: CASSYSRGYGYTF
V: TRBV6-5
size: -
J: TRBJ1-2

CDR3: CASSPGGSGALETQYF
V: TRBV5-4
size: few
J: TRBJ2-5

CDR3: CASSHRDSYEQYF
V: TRBV4-2
size: few
J: TRBJ2-7

CDR3: CASGSGGTHTDTQYF
V: TRBV11-3
size: few
J: TRBJ2-3

CDR3: CASRPTGSTSPLHF
V: TRBV7-2
size: once
J: TRBJ1-6

CDR3: CASSLMYGSYEQYF
V: TRBV28
size: -
J: TRBJ2-7

CDR3: CASSEPGRSDTQYF
V: TRBV6-1
size: -
J: TRBJ2-3

CDR3: CASSLGGQGITEAFF
V: TRBV5-1
size: -
J: TRBJ1-1

CDR3: CASSKAGVTGEQFF
V: TRBV27
size: -
J: TRBJ2-1

CDR3: CASGNRDQPQHF
V: TRBV27
size: -
J: TRBJ1-5

CDR3: CSVRRQGGDNEQFF
V: TRBV29-1
size: few
J: TRBJ2-1

CDR3: CASSPGVLAGFYEQYF
V: TRBV7-2
size: -
J: TRBJ2-7

CDR3: CASSLHGFGNTIYF
V: TRBV7-6
size: -
J: TRBJ1-3

CDR3: CASSLGDRDSETQYF
V: TRBV11-2
size: -
J: TRBJ2-5

CDR3: CASSPVNTEAFF
V: TRBV5-6
size: once
J: TRBJ1-1

CDR3: CASSWQGLSPLHF
V: TRBV6-5
size: -
J: TRBJ1-6

CDR3: CASSDGQGFTEAFF
V: TRBV5-1
size: once
J: TRBJ1-1

CDR3: CASSFRRSTRGELFF
V: TRBV11-2
size: few
J: TRBJ2-2

CDR3: CASSETWTGDFGYTF
V: TRBV10-2
size: once
J: TRBJ1-2

CDR3: CASSTSASSYNEQFF
V: TRBV7-6
size: few
J: TRBJ2-1

CDR3: CASSPEVPLRKYF
V: TRBV5-1
size: -
J: TRBJ2-3

CDR3: CASSSRPDRGTTEAFF
V: TRBV5-1
size: -
J: TRBJ1-1

CDR3: CASSTGHENQPQHF
V: TRBV19
size: few
J: TRBJ1-5

CDR3: CASSLVVKYEQYF
V: TRBV7-8
size: -
J: TRBJ2-7

CDR3: CASSQAIVGGGKFYEQYF
V: TRBV7-2
size: -
J: TRBJ2-7

CDR3: CASRQGQAGDEQYF
V: TRBV6-6
size: few
J: TRBJ2-7

CDR3: CASSVPQGANEKLFF
V: TRBV2
size: -
J: TRBJ1-4

CDR3: CASSPGGGSYSNQPQHF
V: TRBV18
size: -
J: TRBJ1-5

CDR3: CASIDPGQGYNEQFF
V: TRBV28
size: -
J: TRBJ2-1

CDR3: CASSSSAQRRNSPLHF
V: TRBV11-2
size: -
J: TRBJ1-6

CDR3: CASSYSNAGGSYEQYF
V: TRBV6-6
size: -
J: -

CDR3: CASSHRDNKAFF
V: TRBV11-1
size: -
J: TRBJ1-1

CDR3: CATGRGQGLGTGELFF
V: TRBV15
size: -
J: TRBJ2-2

CDR3: CASSIQGPGETQYF
V: TRBV7-2
size: -
J: TRBJ2-5

CDR3: CPNGPGQPSNQPQHF
V: TRBV27
size: -
J: TRBJ1-5

CDR3: CASSPLGGGNEKLFF
V: TRBV7-2
size: -
J: TRBJ1-4

CDR3: CASTGTGGTEAFF
V: TRBV2
size: -
J: TRBJ1-1

CDR3: CASSPEVGLPNTEAFF
V: TRBV18
size: -
J: TRBJ1-1

CDR3: CASSLVIIGYTF
V: TRBV7-2
size: few
J: TRBJ1-2

CDR3: CASSTSGTGGNEQYF
V: TRBV28
size: -
J: TRBJ2-7

CDR3: CASSLAGQGRGQPQHF
V: TRBV7-8
size: -
J: TRBJ1-5

CDR3: CASSVGGGGGNEQFF
V: TRBV9
size: -
J: TRBJ2-1

CDR3: CASTSGESMNTEAFF
V: TRBV28
size: -
J: TRBJ1-1